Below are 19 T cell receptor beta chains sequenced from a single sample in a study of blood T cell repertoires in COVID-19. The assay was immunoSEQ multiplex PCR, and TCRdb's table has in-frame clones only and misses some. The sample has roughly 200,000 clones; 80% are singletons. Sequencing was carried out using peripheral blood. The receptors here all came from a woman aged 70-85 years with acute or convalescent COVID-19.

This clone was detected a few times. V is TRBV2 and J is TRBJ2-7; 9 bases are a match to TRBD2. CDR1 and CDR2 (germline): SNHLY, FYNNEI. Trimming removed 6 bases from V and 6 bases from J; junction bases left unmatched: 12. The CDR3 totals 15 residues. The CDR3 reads CASRGGLGRGGEQYF. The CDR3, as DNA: TGTGCCAGCAGAGGAGGACTAGGGCGGGGGGGCGAGCAGTACTTC.

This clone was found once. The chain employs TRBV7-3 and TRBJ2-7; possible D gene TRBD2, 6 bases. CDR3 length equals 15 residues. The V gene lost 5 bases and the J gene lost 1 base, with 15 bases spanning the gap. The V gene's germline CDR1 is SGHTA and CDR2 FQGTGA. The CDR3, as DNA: TGTGCCAGCAGCCGCGGGACGGACCCATCCTACGAGCAGTACTTC. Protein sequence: CASSRGTDPSYEQYF.

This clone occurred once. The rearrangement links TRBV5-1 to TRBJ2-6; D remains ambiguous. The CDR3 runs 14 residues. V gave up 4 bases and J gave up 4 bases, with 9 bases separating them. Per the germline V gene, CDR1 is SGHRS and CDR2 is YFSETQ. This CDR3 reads CASSPPSGANVLTF. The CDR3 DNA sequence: TGCGCCAGCAGCCCCCCCTCCGGGGCCAACGTCCTGACTTTC. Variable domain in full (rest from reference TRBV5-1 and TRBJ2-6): KAGVTQTPRYLIKTRGQQVTLSCSPISGHRSVSWYQQTPGQGLQFLFEYFSETQRNKGNFPGRFSGRQFSNSRSEMNVSTLELGDSALYLCASSPPSGANVLTFGAGSRLTVL.

Written as DNA, the CDR3 is TGTGCCAGCAGCTTAGGTCAGTACGAGCAGTACTTC. Its translation is CASSLGQYEQYF. This chain joins TRBV7-2 and TRBJ2-7, with unresolved D. Germline CDR1 is SGHTA and CDR2 is FQGNSA. This CDR3 contains 12 residues. V was trimmed by 1 base and J by 4 bases, leaving 5 bases between them.

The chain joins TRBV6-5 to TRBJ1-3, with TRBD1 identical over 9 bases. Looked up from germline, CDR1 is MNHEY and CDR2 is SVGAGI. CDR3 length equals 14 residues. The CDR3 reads CGGQGPLSGNTIYF. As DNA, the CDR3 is TGTGGGGGACAGGGCCCGCTCTCTGGAAACACCATATATTTT.

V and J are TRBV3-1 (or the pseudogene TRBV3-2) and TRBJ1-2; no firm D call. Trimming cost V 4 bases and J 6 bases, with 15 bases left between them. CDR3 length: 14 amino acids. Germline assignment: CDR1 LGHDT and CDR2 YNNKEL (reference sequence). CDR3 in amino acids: CASSPSAGPHGYTF. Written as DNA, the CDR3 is TGTGCCAGCAGCCCCAGTGCAGGCCCCCATGGCTACACCTTC.

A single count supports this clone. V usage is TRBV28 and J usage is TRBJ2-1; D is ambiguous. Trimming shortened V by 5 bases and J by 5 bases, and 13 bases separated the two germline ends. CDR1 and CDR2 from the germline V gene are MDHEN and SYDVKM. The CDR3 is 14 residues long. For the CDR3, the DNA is TGTGCCAGCAGTGTACACCGAGGAGACAATGAGCAGTTCTTC. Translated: CASSVHRGDNEQFF.

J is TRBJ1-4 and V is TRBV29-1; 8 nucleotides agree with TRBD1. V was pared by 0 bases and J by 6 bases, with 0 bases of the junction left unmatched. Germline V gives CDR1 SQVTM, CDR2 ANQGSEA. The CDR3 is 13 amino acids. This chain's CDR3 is CSVEDRGHEKLFF. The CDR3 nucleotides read TGCAGCGTTGAAGACAGGGGGCATGAAAAACTGTTTTTT.

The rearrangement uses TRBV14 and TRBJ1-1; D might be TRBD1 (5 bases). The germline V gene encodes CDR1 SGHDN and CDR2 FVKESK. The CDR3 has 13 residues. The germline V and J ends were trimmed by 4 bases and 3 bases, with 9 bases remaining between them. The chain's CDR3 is CASSLFRDTEAFF. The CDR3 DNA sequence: TGTGCCAGCAGCCTTTTCAGGGACACTGAAGCTTTCTTT. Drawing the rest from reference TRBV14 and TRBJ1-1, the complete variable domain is EAGVTQFPSHSVIEKGQTVTLRCDPISGHDNLYWYRRVMGKEIKFLLHFVKESKQDESGMPNNRFLAERTGGTYSTLKVQPAELEDSGVYFCASSLFRDTEAFFGQGTRLTVV.

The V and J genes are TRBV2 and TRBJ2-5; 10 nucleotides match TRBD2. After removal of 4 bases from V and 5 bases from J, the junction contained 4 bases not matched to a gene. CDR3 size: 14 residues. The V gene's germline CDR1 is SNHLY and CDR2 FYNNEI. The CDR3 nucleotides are TGTGCCAGCAGTGCTAGCGGGAGTGGTGAGACCCAGTACTTC. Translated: CASSASGSGETQYF. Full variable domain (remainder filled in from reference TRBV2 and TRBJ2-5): EPEVTQTPSHQVTQMGQEVILRCVPISNHLYFYWYRQILGQKVEFLVSFYNNEISEKSEIFDDQFSVERPDGSNFTLKIRSTKLEDSAMYFCASSASGSGETQYFGPGTRLLVL.

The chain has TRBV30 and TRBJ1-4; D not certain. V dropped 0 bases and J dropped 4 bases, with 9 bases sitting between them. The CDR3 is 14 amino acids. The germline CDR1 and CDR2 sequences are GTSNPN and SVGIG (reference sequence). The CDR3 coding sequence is TGTGCCTGGAGTGTCGCTGACATTAATGAAAAACTGTTTTTT. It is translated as CAWSVADINEKLFF.

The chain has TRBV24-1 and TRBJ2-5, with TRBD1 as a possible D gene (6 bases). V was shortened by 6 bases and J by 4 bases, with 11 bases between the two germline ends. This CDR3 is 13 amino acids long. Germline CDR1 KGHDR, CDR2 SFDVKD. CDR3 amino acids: CATSSAGVETQYF. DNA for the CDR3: TGTGCCACCAGTTCGGCAGGGGTAGAGACCCAGTACTTC.

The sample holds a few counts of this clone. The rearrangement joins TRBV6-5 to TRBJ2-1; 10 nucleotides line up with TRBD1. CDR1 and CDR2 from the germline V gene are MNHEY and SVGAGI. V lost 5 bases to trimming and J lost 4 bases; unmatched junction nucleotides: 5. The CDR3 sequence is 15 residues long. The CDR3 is CASSRRDRGYNEQFF. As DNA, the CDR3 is TGTGCCAGCAGTCGCCGGGACAGGGGTTACAATGAGCAGTTCTTC.

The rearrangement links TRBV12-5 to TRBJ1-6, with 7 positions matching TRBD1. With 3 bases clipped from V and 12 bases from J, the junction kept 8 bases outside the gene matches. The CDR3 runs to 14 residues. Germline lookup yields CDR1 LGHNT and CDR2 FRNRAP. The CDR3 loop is CASGFPGQLVPLHF. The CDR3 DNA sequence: TGTGCTAGTGGTTTTCCGGGACAGTTAGTACCCCTCCACTTT.

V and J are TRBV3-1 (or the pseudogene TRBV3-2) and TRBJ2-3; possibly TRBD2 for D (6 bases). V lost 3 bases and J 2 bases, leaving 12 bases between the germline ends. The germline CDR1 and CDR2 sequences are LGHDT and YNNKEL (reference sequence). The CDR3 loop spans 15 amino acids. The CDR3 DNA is TGTGCCAGCAGCCATCGGGACTTAAACACAGATACGCAGTATTTT. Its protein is CASSHRDLNTDTQYF.

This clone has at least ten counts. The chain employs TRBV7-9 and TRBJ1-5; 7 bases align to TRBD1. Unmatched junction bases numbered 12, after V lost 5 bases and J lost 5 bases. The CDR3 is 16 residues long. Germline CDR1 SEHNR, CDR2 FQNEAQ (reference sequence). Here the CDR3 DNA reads TGTGCCAGCAGCACAGACCGGGACAGTGCGTATCAGCCCCAGCATTTT. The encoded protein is CASSTDRDSAYQPQHF.

CDR3 in amino acids: CASSQPGFGNEQFF. DNA of the CDR3: TGTGCCAGCAGCCAACCGGGATTCGGGAATGAGCAGTTCTTC. The rearrangement uses TRBV3-1 (or the pseudogene TRBV3-2) and TRBJ2-1, with a weak D call TRBD2 (5 bases). Trimming removed 2 bases at V and 7 bases at J, with 12 bases between. The CDR3 runs to 14 residues. CDR1 is LGHDT, CDR2 YNNKEL, per germline (reference sequence).

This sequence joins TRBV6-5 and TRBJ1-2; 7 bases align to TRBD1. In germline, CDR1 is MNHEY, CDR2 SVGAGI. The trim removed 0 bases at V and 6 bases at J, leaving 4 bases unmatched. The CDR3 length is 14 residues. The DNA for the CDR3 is TGTGCCAGCAGTTACTCCGGACAGGAGAATGGCTACACCTTC. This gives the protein CASSYSGQENGYTF.

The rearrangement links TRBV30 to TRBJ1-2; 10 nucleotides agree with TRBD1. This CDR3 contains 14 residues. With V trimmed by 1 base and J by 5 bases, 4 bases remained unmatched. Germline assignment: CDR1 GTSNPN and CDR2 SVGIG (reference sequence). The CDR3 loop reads CAWSADRGRYGYTF. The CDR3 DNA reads TGTGCCTGGAGTGCGGACAGGGGGAGGTATGGCTACACCTTC.